Presented here are 6 T cell receptor beta chains from one specimen sequenced in a study of shared clonotypes between healthy human individuals. Using immunoSEQ multiplex PCR, the repertoire was profiled, and TCRdb retains in-frame clones only, with some absent. The repertoire holds approximately 810,000 clones, with over 90% as singletons. Naive CD8 cells lacked CD45RO, underwent positive selection for CCR7 and left out terminally differentiated effector memory CD45RA+ cells. What was sequenced was naive CD8+ T cells sorted from blood. These receptors came from a man younger than 45 in good health.

CDR3 sequence reads: CASSRRRENTDTQYF. The CDR3 DNA follows: TGTGCCAGCAGCCGACGTAGGGAAAACACAGATACGCAGTATTTT. The chain is built from TRBV7-9 and TRBJ2-3; no clear D. With 5 bases removed from V and 2 bases from J, the gap between germline ends came to 14 bases. Germline CDR1 and CDR2: SEHNR and FQNEAQ (reference sequence). This CDR3 comprises 15 residues.

This rearrangement joins TRBV19 to TRBJ2-2; D gene unclear. The V end lost 4 bases, the J end lost 6 bases, and 24 bases lay between the germline ends. CDR1 is LNHDA, CDR2 SQIVND, per germline (reference sequence). The CDR3 is 18 residues long. The CDR3 loop reads CASSKSEPVRPSPGELFF. The CDR3, as DNA: TGTGCCAGTAGTAAATCGGAGCCCGTAAGGCCCTCACCCGGGGAGCTGTTTTTT.

The V and J genes are TRBV6-5 and TRBJ1-5; 8 positions match TRBD1. Germline values: CDR1 MNHEY, CDR2 SVGAGI. Trimming at V came to 2 bases and at J to 6 bases, leaving 6 bases not matched to a gene. The CDR3 sequence is 15 residues long. The CDR3 region is CASSYPFRGRQPQHF. The DNA for the CDR3 is TGTGCCAGCAGTTACCCCTTCAGGGGGCGTCAGCCCCAGCATTTT.

V usage is TRBV4-1 and J usage is TRBJ1-2, with D perhaps matching TRBD1 (5 bases). Trimming cost V 1 base and J 0 bases, with 12 bases left between them. The CDR3 consists of 16 residues. Germline V gives CDR1 MGHRA, CDR2 YSYEKL. The CDR3 protein is CASSQVTGRSNYGYTF. The CDR3 nucleotides read TGCGCCAGCAGCCAAGTAACAGGCCGTTCTAACTATGGCTACACCTTC.

The chain uses TRBV6-5 and TRBJ2-7, with TRBD2 matching 7 bases. V lost 2 bases and J lost 4; bases outside the gene matches: 8. CDR1 is MNHEY and CDR2 is SVGAGI in the germline V gene. The CDR3 is made up of 15 amino acids. CDR3 in DNA: TGTGCCAGCAGTTACGGCAGGGCTAGCGGTTACGAGCAGTACTTC. It is translated as CASSYGRASGYEQYF.

Comments on this clone: Other DNA sequences in the same sample also yield this CDR3. V usage is TRBV27 and J usage is TRBJ2-7; 11 bases line up with TRBD2. V lost 4 bases, J lost 1 base, and 3 bases stayed unmatched. Germline CDR1 MNHEY, CDR2 SMNVEV (reference sequence). The length of the CDR3 is 15 residues. CDR3: CASSSRLAGSYEQYF. CDR3 nucleotide sequence: TGTGCCAGCAGTTCCAGACTAGCGGGGTCCTACGAGCAGTACTTC.